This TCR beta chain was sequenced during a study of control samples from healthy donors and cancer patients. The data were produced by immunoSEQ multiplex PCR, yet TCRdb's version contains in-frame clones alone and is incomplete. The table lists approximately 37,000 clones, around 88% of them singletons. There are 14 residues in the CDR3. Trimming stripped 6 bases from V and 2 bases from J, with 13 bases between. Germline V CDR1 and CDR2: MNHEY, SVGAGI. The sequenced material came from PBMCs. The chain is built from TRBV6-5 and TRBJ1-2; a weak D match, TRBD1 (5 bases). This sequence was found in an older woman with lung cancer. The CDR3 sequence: CASRGTDPNYGYTF. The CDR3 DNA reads TGTGCCAGCAGGGGGACGGACCCCAACTATGGCTACACCTTC.